This entry lists 21 T cell receptor beta chains sequenced from one sample in a study of T cell repertoires in cytomegalovirus infection. TCRdb itself ran the reads through MiXCR, one entry per CDR3 protein. This sample has some 270,000 distinct CDR3 sequences, with about a sixth found just once. The sample consisted of CD8+ T cells from PBMCs. Receptor source: a human donor in good health (CMV status not recorded). Some clones in this sample may be carry-over from other donors' samples.

This clonotype was found many times. The chain has TRBV6-5 and TRBJ2-2; 8 nucleotides align to TRBD1. Germline-derived CDR1 and CDR2 are MNHEY and SVGAGI. This CDR3 is built from 16 residues. Trimming at V came to 1 base and at J to 6 bases, leaving 7 bases not matched to a gene. The CDR3 DNA follows: TGTGCCAGCAGTTACTTCCCAGGGGGCGGTTCCGGGGAGCTGTTTTTT. Its translation: CASSYFPGGGSGELFF.

Turning to this clonotype: A clone one base away is much larger, so this may be a read error. The chain recombines TRBV28 with TRBJ2-4, with 7 bases matching TRBD1. Germline values: CDR1 MDHEN, CDR2 SYDVKM. The CDR3 sequence is 14 residues long. The CDR3 nucleotides read TGTGCCAGCAGTTACCAGGGGGTCAGGGACATTCGGTACTTC. It is translated as CASSYQGVRDIRYF.

This clonotype occurred many times. This chain uses TRBV6-2 or TRBV6-3 with TRBJ1-1; D is unclear. Trimming removed 0 bases from V and 2 bases from J, with 4 bases in between. The CDR3 has 13 residues. From germline, CDR1 is MNHEY and CDR2 SVGEGT. CDR3 residues: CASSYSENTEAFF. The CDR3 coding sequence is TGTGCCAGCAGTTACTCGGAAAACACTGAAGCTTTCTTT.

This clonotype has a handful of counts. This chain uses TRBV6-2 or TRBV6-3 with TRBJ2-3; TRBD1 or TRBD2 may be the D gene (5 bases each). The CDR3 runs to 17 residues. Trimming removed 2 bases from V and 2 bases from J, with 17 bases in between. Germline V gene sequence: CDR1 MNHEY, CDR2 SVGEGT. CDR3 in amino acids: CASSYVFRRGTTDTQYF. CDR3 nucleotide sequence: TGTGCCAGCAGTTACGTTTTCAGAAGAGGGACCACAGATACGCAGTATTTT.

This clonotype was detected only a few times. CDR3 DNA sequence: TGTGCCAGCTCACCTGGACCCTCGGGCGGCACTGAAGCTTTCTTT. It yields the protein CASSPGPSGGTEAFF. The rearrangement joins TRBV18 to TRBJ1-1; no reliable D call. Germline V gene data show CDR1 as KGHSH and CDR2 as LQKENI. This CDR3 region has 15 residues. V was trimmed by 3 bases and J by 4 bases, leaving 15 bases between them.

Concerning this clonotype: One end of the junction does not line up with germline, which may come from a read error. The chain uses TRBV20-1 and TRBJ2-4, with 8 positions matching TRBD2. Germline V lookup: CDR1 DFQATT, CDR2 SNEGSKA (reference sequence). The CDR3 loop spans 14 amino acids. The CDR3 DNA reads TGTAGTGCTCCAGAGGGACTAGAAGGGATCATTCAGTACTTC. This encodes CSAPEGLEGIIQYF.

This clonotype was picked up many times. This chain connects TRBV7-8 to TRBJ1-1; unclear D gene. This CDR3 is built from 15 residues. Trimming stripped 5 bases from V and 3 bases from J, with 16 bases between. Germline V lookup: CDR1 SGHVS, CDR2 FQNEAQ. This CDR3 is CASSRLWSADTEAFF. CDR3 in DNA: TGTGCCAGCAGCCGACTGTGGTCTGCTGACACTGAAGCTTTCTTT.

There are many counts of this clonotype. The chain is built from TRBV6-1 and TRBJ1-6; 7 positions match TRBD1. Germline CDR1 reads MNHNS; CDR2 reads SASEGT. The CDR3 is made up of 16 amino acids. Trimming at V came to 5 bases and at J to 7 bases, leaving 11 bases not matched to a gene. The DNA of the CDR3 is TGTGCCAGCAGTCAGGGGGGGGGCAGGGGGAATTCACCCCTCCACTTT. It codes for CASSQGGGRGNSPLHF.

The chain links TRBV5-1 to TRBJ1-1, with unresolved D. Germline CDR1 SGHRS, CDR2 YFSETQ. Trimming shortened V by 4 bases and J by 4 bases, and 8 bases separated the two germline ends. CDR3 size: 12 residues. Here the CDR3 DNA reads TGCGCCAGCAGCGCGGCCCCCACTGAAGCTTTCTTT. This sequence encodes CASSAAPTEAFF.

The chain carries TRBV5-5 and TRBJ1-2; TRBD1 agrees at 9 bases. The CDR3 has 17 residues. The J segment lost 2 bases and the V segment lost 2 bases, leaving 10 bases of the junction unmatched. The germline gives CDR1 SGHKS, CDR2 YYEKEE (reference sequence). The CDR3 DNA sequence: TGTGCCAGCAGCTTTTACCGGGACAGGGTTGCCAACTATGGCTACACCTTC. It codes for CASSFYRDRVANYGYTF.

This clonotype was recorded at least ten times. V gene TRBV7-6 combines with J gene TRBJ2-7, with 10 bases aligning to TRBD1. The CDR3 extends over 17 amino acids. CDR1 and CDR2 from the germline V gene are SGHVS and FNYEAQ. After removal of 0 bases from V and 4 bases from J, the junction contained 9 bases not matched to a gene. CDR3 nucleotides: TGTGCCAGCAGCTTAGCGATCCGGGACAGGGGAGGTTACGAGCAGTACTTC. It translates to CASSLAIRDRGGYEQYF.

The chain links TRBV7-8 to TRBJ1-5; TRBD1 matches at 7 bases. The ends lost 8 bases at V and 0 bases at J; junction bases unmatched: 4. CDR1 and CDR2 (germline): SGHVS, FQNEAQ. This CDR3 spans 14 amino acids. The CDR3 nucleotides read TGTGCCAGCGACGGGACAGATAGCAATCAGCCCCAGCATTTT. Translation gives CASDGTDSNQPQHF.

At least ten counts were recorded for this clonotype. The chain is built from TRBV7-9 and TRBJ2-5; D remains unclear. The CDR3 is 12 amino acids. V lost 6 bases and J lost 9, with 14 bases in between. Germline V gene sequence: CDR1 SEHNR, CDR2 FQNEAQ (reference sequence). The CDR3 reads CASRSDGSPQYF. CDR3 nucleotides: TGTGCCAGCAGATCGGATGGATCCCCCCAGTACTTC.

This chain uses TRBV2 with TRBJ2-1, with 10 bases aligning to TRBD2. Germline CDR1 is SNHLY and CDR2 is FYNNEI. After removal of 2 bases from V and 2 bases from J, the junction contained 9 bases not matched to a gene. CDR3 length equals 18 residues. This chain's CDR3 is CASSEPRQLAGTYNEQFF. CDR3 in DNA: TGTGCCAGCAGTGAACCCCGACAACTAGCGGGGACCTACAATGAGCAGTTCTTC.

The rearrangement uses TRBV7-9 and TRBJ2-5, with D possibly called TRBD1 or TRBD2 (5 bases each). Per the germline V gene, CDR1 is SEHNR and CDR2 is FQNEAQ (reference sequence). V gave up 7 bases and J gave up 4 bases, with 19 bases separating them. The CDR3 has 15 residues. The CDR3 loop reads CASNPGTFESETQYF. The CDR3 DNA reads TGTGCCAGCAATCCCGGGACGTTCGAATCAGAGACCCAGTACTTC.

The J gene is TRBJ1-5, the V gene TRBV28; maybe TRBD1 (5 bases). CDR3 size: 15 residues. V lost 2 bases, J lost 11 bases, and 19 bases lay in between. The germline V gene encodes CDR1 MDHEN and CDR2 SYDVKM. The CDR3 protein is CASSLRDSFVWAQHF. As DNA, the CDR3 is TGTGCCAGCAGTTTACGGGACTCATTTGTTTGGGCCCAGCATTTT.

The chain has TRBV19 and TRBJ1-1; the D is unclear. The ends were cut back, 5 bases at V and 7 bases at J, with 8 bases in the middle. CDR3 length: 11 residues. In germline, CDR1 is LNHDA, CDR2 SQIVND (reference sequence). This chain's CDR3 is CASSVGREAFF. The CDR3 region has the DNA TGTGCCAGTAGTGTCGGACGTGAAGCTTTCTTT.

This clonotype was seen many times. CDR3 in amino acids: CASSLEIAGEETQYF. The CDR3 bases are TGTGCCAGCAGCTTAGAAATAGCGGGGGAAGAGACCCAGTACTTC. This rearrangement joins TRBV7-9 to TRBJ2-5, with 9 bases lining up with TRBD2. This CDR3 has 15 residues. Germline V lookup: CDR1 SEHNR, CDR2 FQNEAQ (reference sequence). The junction had 3 bases not matched to a gene; V was cut back by 1 base and J by 3 bases.

This clonotype came up many times. This sequence joins TRBV4-1 and TRBJ2-1, with D unclear. CDR1 is MGHRA, CDR2 YSYEKL, per germline. This CDR3 is 16 amino acids long. Trimming removed 0 bases at V and 6 bases at J, with 15 bases between. Here the CDR3 reads CASSQETLSTSNEQFF. CDR3 sequence (DNA): TGCGCCAGCAGCCAAGAGACTCTCTCCACCTCCAATGAGCAGTTCTTC.

This clonotype was seen a few times. This chain uses TRBV20-1 with TRBJ1-5; 8 bases agree with TRBD1. From germline, CDR1 is DFQATT and CDR2 SNEGSKA (reference sequence). V lost 1 base and J lost 5; bases outside the gene matches: 4. The CDR3 runs to 14 residues. The CDR3 loop is CSARVRQGYQPQHF. In DNA, the CDR3 is TGCAGTGCTAGAGTGCGACAGGGGTATCAGCCCCAGCATTTT.

Remarks on this clonotype: Just one base apart from a much larger clone, this may be a read error. The chain combines TRBV6-2 or TRBV6-3 with TRBJ2-7, with D perhaps TRBD2 (6 bases). Trimming shortened V by 7 bases and J by 3 bases, and 10 bases separated the two germline ends. The CDR3 spans 12 residues. Germline CDR1 is MNHEY and CDR2 is SVGEGT. The CDR3 region is CASTPGVYEQYF. CDR3 DNA sequence: TGTGCCAGCACCCCGGGGGTCTACGAGCAGTACTTC.